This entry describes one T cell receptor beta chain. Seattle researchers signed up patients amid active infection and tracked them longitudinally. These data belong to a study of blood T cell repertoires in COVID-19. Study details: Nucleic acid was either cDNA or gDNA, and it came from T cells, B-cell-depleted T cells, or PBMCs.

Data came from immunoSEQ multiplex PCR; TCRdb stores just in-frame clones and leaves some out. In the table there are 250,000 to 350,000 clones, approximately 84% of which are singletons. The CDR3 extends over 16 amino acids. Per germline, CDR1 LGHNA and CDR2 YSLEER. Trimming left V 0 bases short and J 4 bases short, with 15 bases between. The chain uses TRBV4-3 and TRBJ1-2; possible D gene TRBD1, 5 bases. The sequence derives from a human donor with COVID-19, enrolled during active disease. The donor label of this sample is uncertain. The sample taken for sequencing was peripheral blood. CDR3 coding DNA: TGCGCCAGCAGCCAAGATCGGGCAGGGCTCCTCTATGGCTACACCTTC. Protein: CASSQDRAGLLYGYTF.